This T cell receptor (beta chain) was found in a study of tumor-infiltrating lymphocytes in primary liver carcinoma. Study summary: Samples returned roughly 3.65 to 7.13 million productive TCRbeta reads each. Read depth did not differ significantly between tissue types. Broader study findings: Lower overlap was observed for tumor-adjacent and tumor-blood pairs relative to tumor region pairs. Tumor samples exhibited a significantly greater top-250-clone fraction than blood samples (p = 0.039).

There are 16 residues in the CDR3. CDR1 and CDR2 from the germline V gene are SGHAT and FQNNGV. Joint extraction of RNA and DNA used 20-30 mg of bulk tissue that was unsorted. As for this clonotype: What it binds is unknown. At one end, the junction sequence differs from germline, possibly due to a read error.

cDNA specific to TCR beta was made from approximately 0.55 ug of total RNA, with a constant-region primer employed for priming. Researchers made the TCR beta libraries by running three nested multiplex PCR rounds with slightly modified ARM-PCR. Forward primers for TRBV1-TRBV30 and a C-beta reverse primer served the first two PCR rounds, at 10 cycles each. TCRdb processed the multiplex PCR reads anew with MiXCR; each CDR3 protein has one entry. The profile shows tens of thousands of distinct CDR3 sequences, roughly 80% of them singletons. The sequence was obtained from a woman younger than 45 with primary liver carcinoma and hepatitis B virus infection. Material: tumor-adjacent normal liver tissue. The gene calls are TRBV11-2 and TRBJ2-3, with D uncertain. CDR3 sequence: CACSPMETPSTDTQYF. The CDR3 DNA reads TGTGCCTGCAGCCCGATGGAGACGCCGAGCACAGATACGCAGTATTTT.